These 14 T cell receptor beta chains were all obtained from the same sample, sequenced in a study of cytomegalovirus exposure and HLA in healthy donors. Sequenced by immunoSEQ multiplex PCR; TCRdb stores in-frame clones only, minus some. The profile shows about 360,000 clones, roughly 89% of them singletons. The sequencing sample was made of PBMCs. These receptors came from a woman between 18 and 29 years old in good health and CMV-seronegative.

The chain recombines TRBV7-6 with TRBJ1-5; unclear D gene. In germline, CDR1 is SGHVS, CDR2 FNYEAQ. Trimming took 6 bases from V and 4 from J, leaving 7 bases between them. CDR3 length: 12 residues. The CDR3 spells CASSPLNQPQHF. The CDR3 region has the DNA TGTGCCAGCAGTCCCTTAAATCAGCCCCAGCATTTT.

The chain has TRBV4-1 and TRBJ2-7; D might be TRBD2 (6 bases). Germline V gene sequence: CDR1 MGHRA, CDR2 YSYEKL. V was cut by 1 base and J by 5 bases, with 9 bases left in between. This CDR3 spans 13 amino acids. The CDR3, as DNA: TGCGCCAGCAGCCAAGCTAGGAGGGACGAGCAGTACTTC. This codes for CASSQARRDEQYF.

The sample holds a few counts of this clone. The V call is TRBV5-1, the J call TRBJ1-5; 9 positions agree with TRBD1. V lost 1 base and J lost 7; bases outside the gene matches: 6. This CDR3 contains 15 residues. Germline V gives CDR1 SGHRS, CDR2 YFSETQ. CDR3 loop: CASSLTRDREQPQHF. DNA of the CDR3: TGCGCCAGCAGCTTGACCCGGGACAGGGAACAGCCCCAGCATTTT.

The chain links TRBV7-9 to TRBJ2-3; 8 bases are shared with TRBD2. The CDR3 loop spans 17 amino acids. CDR1 and CDR2 (germline): SEHNR, FQNEAQ (reference sequence). Unmatched junction bases numbered 12, after V lost 5 bases and J lost 2 bases. DNA for the CDR3: TGTGCCAGCAGCAACCCCTCGGGGGGGATTCCCACAGATACGCAGTATTTT. This encodes CASSNPSGGIPTDTQYF.

This clone was seen only once. The chain is built from TRBV7-9 and TRBJ2-3; D gene uncertain. The CDR3 contains 13 residues. Per germline, CDR1 SEHNR and CDR2 FQNEAQ (reference sequence). The V and J ends lost 1 base and 6 bases respectively, with 8 bases between them. DNA of the CDR3: TGTGCCAGCAGCTTAGTTAACTGGGATACGCAGTATTTT. This gives the protein CASSLVNWDTQYF. The full variable domain, completed using reference TRBV7-9 and TRBJ2-3, is DTGVSQNPRHKITKRGQNVTFRCDPISEHNRLYWYRQTLGQGPEFLTYFQNEAQLEKSRLLSDRFSAERPKGSFSTLEIQRTEQGDSAMYLCASSLVNWDTQYFGPGTRLTVL.

This clone has more than one count but fewer than ten. V and J are TRBV5-4 and TRBJ2-7; D is ambiguous. Germline V gene data show CDR1 as SGHNT and CDR2 as YYREEE (reference sequence). This CDR3 region has 13 residues. Deletions cut 4 bases from V and 2 bases from J, with 10 bases between. CDR3 sequence reads: CASSHGATYEQYF. The DNA of the CDR3 is TGTGCCAGCAGCCACGGTGCCACCTACGAGCAGTACTTC.

The table lists this clone with a few counts. The gene calls are TRBV7-3 and TRBJ2-2, with TRBD1 identical over 9 bases. J lost 4 bases, V lost 5 bases, and 5 bases had no gene match. This CDR3 region has 15 residues. Looked up from germline, CDR1 is SGHTA and CDR2 is FQGTGA. The CDR3 protein is CASSEQGAITGELFF. CDR3 bases: TGTGCCAGCAGCGAACAGGGGGCGATCACCGGGGAGCTGTTTTTT.

The CDR3 reads CASKPRGSGGEQYF. CDR3 nucleotides: TGTGCCAGCAAACCAAGGGGTTCAGGGGGGGAGCAGTACTTC. The chain uses TRBV13 and TRBJ2-7; D may be TRBD1 (7 bases). Trimming cost V 7 bases and J 7 bases, with 20 bases left between them. CDR3 length equals 14 residues. CDR1 and CDR2 from the germline V gene are PRHDT and FYEKMQ (reference sequence).

The chain combines TRBV2 with TRBJ1-4; a possible D gene is TRBD1 (5 bases). V lost 2 bases, J lost 8 bases, and 15 bases lay in between. Germline V gene data show CDR1 as SNHLY and CDR2 as FYNNEI. The CDR3 has 15 residues. This CDR3 reads CASSERTQGGEKLFF. The CDR3 DNA reads as TGTGCCAGCAGTGAAAGGACCCAGGGCGGCGAAAAACTGTTTTTT.

The rearrangement links TRBV18 to TRBJ1-5; tentative D call: TRBD1 (6 bases). Germline V lookup: CDR1 KGHSH, CDR2 LQKENI. This CDR3 spans 13 amino acids. Trimming took 3 bases from V and 7 from J, leaving 10 bases between them. This chain's CDR3 is CASSPGDNQPQHF. DNA for the CDR3: TGTGCCAGCTCACCCGGGGACAACCAGCCCCAGCATTTT.

The chain combines TRBV6-5 with TRBJ2-7; 7 positions agree with TRBD1. Germline CDR1 is MNHEY and CDR2 is SVGAGI. This CDR3 spans 14 amino acids. The V segment lost 6 bases and the J segment 4 bases; nucleotides outside the gene matches: 9. This chain's CDR3 is CASRPTGAGYEQYF. The CDR3 bases are TGTGCCAGCAGGCCCACAGGGGCTGGGTACGAGCAGTACTTC.

The V gene is TRBV15, the J gene TRBJ2-6, with TRBD1 matching 12 bases. V dropped 5 bases and J dropped 2; count of bases not matched to a gene: 7. This CDR3 has 18 amino acids. Germline CDR1 LNHNV, CDR2 YYDKDF (reference sequence). The CDR3 protein is CATSGRDRGRAGANVLTF. In nucleotides, the CDR3 is TGTGCCACCAGCGGCCGGGACAGGGGGCGAGCTGGGGCCAACGTCCTGACTTTC.

The genes are TRBV10-3 and TRBJ1-1; weak D call: TRBD1 (6 bases). The CDR3 covers 13 residues. Germline CDR1 reads ENHRY; CDR2 reads SYGVKD. V was clipped by 6 bases and J by 1 base, with 9 bases between them. The DNA for the CDR3 is TGTGCCATCAGACCCAGGGGGAACACTGAAGCTTTCTTT. It translates to CAIRPRGNTEAFF.

The chain has TRBV2 and TRBJ2-1, with unresolved D. The CDR3 sequence is 12 residues long. The germline CDR1 and CDR2 sequences are SNHLY and FYNNEI. V lost 7 bases, J lost 7 bases, and 11 bases lay in between. This CDR3 reads CASNHRGNEQFF. The CDR3 DNA reads TGTGCCAGCAATCATCGAGGAAATGAGCAGTTCTTC.